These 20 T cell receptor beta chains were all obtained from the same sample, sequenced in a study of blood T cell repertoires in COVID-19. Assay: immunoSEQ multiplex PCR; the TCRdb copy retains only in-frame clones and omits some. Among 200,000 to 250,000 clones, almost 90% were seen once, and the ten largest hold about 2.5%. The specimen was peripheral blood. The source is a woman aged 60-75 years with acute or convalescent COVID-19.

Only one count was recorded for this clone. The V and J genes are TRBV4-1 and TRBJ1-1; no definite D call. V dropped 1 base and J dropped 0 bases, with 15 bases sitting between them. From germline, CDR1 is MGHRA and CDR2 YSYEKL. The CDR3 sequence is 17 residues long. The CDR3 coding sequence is TGCGCCAGCAGCCAAGGGGGTGGAGGGCGGGTGAACACTGAAGCTTTCTTT. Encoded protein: CASSQGGGGRVNTEAFF.

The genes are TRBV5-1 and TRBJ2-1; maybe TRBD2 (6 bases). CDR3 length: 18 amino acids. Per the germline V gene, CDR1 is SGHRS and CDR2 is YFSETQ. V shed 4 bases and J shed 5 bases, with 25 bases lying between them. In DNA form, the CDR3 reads TGCGCCAGCAGCCGCGGGCTAAATAGGGAGAGGACTAACAATGAGCAGTTCTTC. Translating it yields CASSRGLNRERTNNEQFF. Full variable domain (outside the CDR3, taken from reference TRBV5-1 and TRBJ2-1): KAGVTQTPRYLIKTRGQQVTLSCSPISGHRSVSWYQQTPGQGLQFLFEYFSETQRNKGNFPGRFSGRQFSNSRSEMNVSTLELGDSALYLCASSRGLNRERTNNEQFFGPGTRLTVL.

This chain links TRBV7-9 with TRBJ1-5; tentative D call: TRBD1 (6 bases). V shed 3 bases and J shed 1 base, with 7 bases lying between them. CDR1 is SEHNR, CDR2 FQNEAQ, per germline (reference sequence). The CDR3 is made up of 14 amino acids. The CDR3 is CASSFQGSNQPQHF. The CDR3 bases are TGTGCCAGCAGCTTCCAGGGGAGCAATCAGCCCCAGCATTTT.

The chain's CDR3 is CASNRRLAGTDTQYF. The DNA of the CDR3 is TGTGCCAGCAACAGAAGGCTCGCCGGCACAGATACGCAGTATTTT. The chain is built from TRBV27 and TRBJ2-3, with unresolved D. There are 15 residues in the CDR3. Germline CDR1 is MNHEY and CDR2 is SMNVEV (reference sequence). V lost 7 bases, J lost 1 base, and 15 bases lay in between.

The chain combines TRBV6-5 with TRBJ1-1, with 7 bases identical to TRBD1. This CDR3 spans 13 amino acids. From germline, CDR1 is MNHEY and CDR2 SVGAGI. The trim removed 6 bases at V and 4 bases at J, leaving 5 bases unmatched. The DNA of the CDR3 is TGTGCCAGCAGGCTCCCAGGGGGCACTGAAGCTTTCTTT. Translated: CASRLPGGTEAFF.

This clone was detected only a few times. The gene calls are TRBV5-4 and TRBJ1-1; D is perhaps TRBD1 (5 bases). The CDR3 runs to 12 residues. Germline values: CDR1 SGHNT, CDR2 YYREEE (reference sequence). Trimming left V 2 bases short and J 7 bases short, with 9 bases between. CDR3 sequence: CASSFRGGEAFF. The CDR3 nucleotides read TGTGCCAGCAGCTTCCGGGGGGGTGAAGCTTTCTTT.

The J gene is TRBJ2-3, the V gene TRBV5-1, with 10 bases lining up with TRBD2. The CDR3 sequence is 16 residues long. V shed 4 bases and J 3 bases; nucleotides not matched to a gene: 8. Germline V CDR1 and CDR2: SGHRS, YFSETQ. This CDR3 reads CASSPLAGGLTDTQYF. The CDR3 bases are TGCGCCAGCAGCCCCTTAGCGGGAGGTCTTACAGATACGCAGTATTTT.

The CDR3 loop reads CASSLEQDGNSPLHF. In nucleotides, the CDR3 is TGCGCCAGCAGCTTGGAACAGGATGGTAATTCACCCCTCCACTTT. The genes are TRBV5-1 and TRBJ1-6; tentative D call: TRBD1 (5 bases). This CDR3 comprises 15 residues. Germline CDR1 and CDR2: SGHRS and YFSETQ. V was clipped by 0 bases and J by 6 bases, with 10 bases between them.

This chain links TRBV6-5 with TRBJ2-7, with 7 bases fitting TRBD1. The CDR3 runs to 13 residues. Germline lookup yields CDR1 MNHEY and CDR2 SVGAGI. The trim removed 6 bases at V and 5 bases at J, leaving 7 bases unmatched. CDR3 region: CASSRDRGHEQYF. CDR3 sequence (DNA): TGTGCCAGCAGCCGGGACAGAGGCCACGAGCAGTACTTC.

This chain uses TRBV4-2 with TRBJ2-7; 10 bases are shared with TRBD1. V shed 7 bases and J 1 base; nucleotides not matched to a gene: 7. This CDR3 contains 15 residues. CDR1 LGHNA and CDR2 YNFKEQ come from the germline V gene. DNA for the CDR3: TGTGCCAGCAAGACCGGGACAGGGGATTCCTACGAGCAGTACTTC. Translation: CASKTGTGDSYEQYF.

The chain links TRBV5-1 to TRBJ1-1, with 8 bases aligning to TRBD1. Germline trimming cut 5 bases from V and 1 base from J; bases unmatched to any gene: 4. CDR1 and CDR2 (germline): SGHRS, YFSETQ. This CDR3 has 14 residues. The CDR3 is CASSRQGQNTEAFF. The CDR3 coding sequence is TGCGCCAGCAGTAGACAGGGGCAGAACACTGAAGCTTTCTTT.

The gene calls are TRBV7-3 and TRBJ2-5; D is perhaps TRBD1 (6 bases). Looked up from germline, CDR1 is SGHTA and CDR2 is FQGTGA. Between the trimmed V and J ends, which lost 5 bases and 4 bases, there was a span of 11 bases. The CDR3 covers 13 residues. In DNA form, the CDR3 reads TGTGCCAGCAGCAAGACAGGCGGAGAGACCCAGTACTTC. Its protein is CASSKTGGETQYF.

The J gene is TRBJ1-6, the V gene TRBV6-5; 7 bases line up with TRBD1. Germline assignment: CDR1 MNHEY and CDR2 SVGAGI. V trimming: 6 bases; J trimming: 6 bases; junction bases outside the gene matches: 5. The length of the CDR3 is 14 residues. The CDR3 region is CASSLQGLNSPLHF. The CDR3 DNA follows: TGTGCCAGCAGCCTACAGGGGCTTAATTCACCCCTCCACTTT.

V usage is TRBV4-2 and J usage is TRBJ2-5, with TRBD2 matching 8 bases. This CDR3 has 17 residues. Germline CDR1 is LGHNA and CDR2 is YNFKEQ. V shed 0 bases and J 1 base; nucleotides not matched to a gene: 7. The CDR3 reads CASSQDRGLELQETQYF. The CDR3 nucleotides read TGTGCCAGCAGCCAAGATCGGGGACTAGAGCTCCAAGAGACCCAGTACTTC.

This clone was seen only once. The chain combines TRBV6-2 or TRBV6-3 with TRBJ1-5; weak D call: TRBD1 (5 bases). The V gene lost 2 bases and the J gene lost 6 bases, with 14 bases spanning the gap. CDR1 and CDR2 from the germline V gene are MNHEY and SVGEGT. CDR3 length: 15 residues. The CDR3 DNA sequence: TGTGCCAGCAGTTACCAGGGCCGGGTCACTCAGCCCCAGCATTTT. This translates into CASSYQGRVTQPQHF.

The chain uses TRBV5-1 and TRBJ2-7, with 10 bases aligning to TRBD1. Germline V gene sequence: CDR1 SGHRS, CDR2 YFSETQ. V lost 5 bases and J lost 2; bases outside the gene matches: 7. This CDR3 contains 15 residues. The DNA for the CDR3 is TGCGCCAGCAGGTCCGGGACAGGGGATCCCTACGAGCAGTACTTC. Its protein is CASRSGTGDPYEQYF.

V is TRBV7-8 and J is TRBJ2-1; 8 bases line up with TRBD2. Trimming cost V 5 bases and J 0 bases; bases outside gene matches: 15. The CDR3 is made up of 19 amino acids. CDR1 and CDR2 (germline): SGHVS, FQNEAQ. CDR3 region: CASSHLAAGVGSSYNEQFF. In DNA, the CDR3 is TGTGCCAGCAGCCATTTAGCAGCGGGGGTGGGAAGCTCCTACAATGAGCAGTTCTTC. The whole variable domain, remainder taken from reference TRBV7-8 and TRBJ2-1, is GAGVSQSPRYKVAKRGQDVALRCDPISGHVSLFWYQQALGQGPEFLTYFQNEAQLDKSGLPSDRFFAERPEGSVSTLKIQRTQQEDSAVYLCASSHLAAGVGSSYNEQFFGPGTRLTVL.

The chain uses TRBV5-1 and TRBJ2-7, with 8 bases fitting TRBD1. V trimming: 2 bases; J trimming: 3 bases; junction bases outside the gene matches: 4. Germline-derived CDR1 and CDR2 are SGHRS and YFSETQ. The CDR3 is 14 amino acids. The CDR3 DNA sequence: TGCGCCAGCAGCTTCGCGGACAGGGTCTACGAGCAGTACTTC. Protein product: CASSFADRVYEQYF.

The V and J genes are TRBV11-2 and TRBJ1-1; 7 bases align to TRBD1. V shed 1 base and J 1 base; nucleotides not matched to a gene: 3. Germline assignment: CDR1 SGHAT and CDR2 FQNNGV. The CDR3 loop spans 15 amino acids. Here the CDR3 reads CASSLAGQANTEAFF. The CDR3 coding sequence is TGTGCCAGCAGCTTAGCCGGACAGGCGAACACTGAAGCTTTCTTT.

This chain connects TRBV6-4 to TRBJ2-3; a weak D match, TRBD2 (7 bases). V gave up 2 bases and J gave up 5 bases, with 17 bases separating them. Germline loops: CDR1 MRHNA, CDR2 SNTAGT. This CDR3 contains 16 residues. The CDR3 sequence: CASSDGAGAMGDTQYF. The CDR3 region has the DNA TGTGCCAGCAGTGACGGGGCGGGGGCCATGGGAGATACGCAGTATTTT.